The entry that follows covers one T cell receptor beta chain sequence. Its ends do not fully match the called genes, so a read error is possible. This CDR3 region has 12 residues. Germline V gene sequence: CDR1 MNHEY, CDR2 SVGEGT. TCRdb recomputed calls from the RT-PCR reads with MiXCR, one row per CDR3 protein. This sample yields 540,000 or so distinct CDR3 sequences, of which approximately 12% are seen a single time; less than 15% belongs to the top ten. This sample was included in a study of response to subunit inactivated influenza vaccine. The rearrangement joins TRBV6-2 or TRBV6-3 to TRBJ2-4, with TRBD1 identical over 7 bases. The receptor's source is a man aged 45-65 years who received an inactivated influenza vaccine. The sequencing here drew on PBMCs from blood, taken 45 days after vaccination. CDR3 amino acids: CASSYSGGADNF. DNA for the CDR3: TGTGCCAGCAGTTACTCAGGGGGCGCGGATAACTTC.